The 27 T cell receptor beta chains presented below share a single source sample, sequenced in a study of T cells in pancreatic ductal adenocarcinoma. The selected patients with pancreatic ductal adenocarcinoma had surgery but no neoadjuvant therapy. Only in-frame clones appear in the TCRdb table, and some are missing; sequencing was by immunoSEQ multiplex PCR. The data contain more than 85,000 clones, 90% to 95% of them singletons. The sequenced material came from PBMCs. The receptors here all came from a human donor with pancreatic ductal adenocarcinoma.

This clone showed up just once. The V gene is TRBV7-3, the J gene TRBJ2-3, with a weak D call TRBD2 (5 bases). The CDR3 totals 14 residues. Trimming left V 4 bases short and J 2 bases short, with 10 bases between. Germline CDR1 SGHTA, CDR2 FQGTGA. The chain's CDR3 is CASSSRLPTDTQYF. CDR3 DNA sequence: TGTGCCAGCAGCTCCCGACTACCCACAGATACGCAGTATTTT.

The chain links TRBV18 to TRBJ2-7; 11 bases are shared with TRBD2. V was pared by 2 bases and J by 4 bases, with 10 bases of the junction left unmatched. Germline-derived CDR1 and CDR2 are KGHSH and LQKENI. The length of the CDR3 is 17 residues. For the CDR3, the DNA is TGTGCCAGCTCACCAGAGGGACTAGCGGTCCCGCATTACGAGCAGTACTTC. It specifies CASSPEGLAVPHYEQYF. The complete variable domain, with remaining parts taken from reference TRBV18 and TRBJ2-7, reads NAGVMQNPRHLVRRRGQEARLRCSPMKGHSHVYWYRQLPEEGLKFMVYLQKENIIDESGMPKERFSAEFPKEGPSILRIQQVVRGDSAAYFCASSPEGLAVPHYEQYFGPGTRLTVT.

The rearrangement links TRBV5-1 to TRBJ2-3; tentatively, D is TRBD1 (6 bases). Germline CDR1 reads SGHRS; CDR2 reads YFSETQ. The V and J ends lost 2 bases and 2 bases respectively, with 9 bases between them. The CDR3 has 14 amino acids. CDR3 DNA: TGCGCCAGCAGCTTAGGACAGCTCACAGATACGCAGTATTTT. This sequence encodes CASSLGQLTDTQYF.

The V gene is TRBV6-1, the J gene TRBJ1-3; D gene ambiguous. The germline CDR1 and CDR2 sequences are MNHNS and SASEGT. This CDR3 contains 14 residues. The V and J ends lost 7 bases and 0 bases respectively, with 10 bases between them. The DNA of the CDR3 is TGTGCCAGCAAAATACAGAGCTCTGGAAACACCATATATTTT. It is translated as CASKIQSSGNTIYF.

The V and J genes are TRBV5-6 and TRBJ2-1; the D is unclear. Trimming shortened V by 1 base and J by 8 bases, and 4 bases separated the two germline ends. This CDR3 spans 11 amino acids. Germline V CDR1 and CDR2: SGHDT, YYEEEE. In nucleotides, the CDR3 is TGTGCCAGCAGCTTGCTTGATGAGCAGTTCTTC. Its protein product is CASSLLDEQFF.

The rearrangement joins TRBV5-1 to TRBJ2-6, with a weak D call TRBD1 (6 bases). Looked up from germline, CDR1 is SGHRS and CDR2 is YFSETQ. V lost 0 bases to trimming and J lost 1 base, with 17 bases between them. This CDR3 spans 19 amino acids. CDR3 in amino acids: CASSLDGMLGTSGANVLTF. CDR3 coding DNA: TGCGCCAGCAGCTTGGATGGGATGTTGGGGACATCTGGGGCCAACGTCCTGACTTTC.

The rearrangement joins TRBV7-9 to TRBJ1-1; no reliable D call. The germline V and J ends were trimmed by 0 bases and 4 bases, with 6 bases remaining between them. Germline V lookup: CDR1 SEHNR, CDR2 FQNEAQ (reference sequence). The CDR3 is 13 residues long. CDR3 sequence reads: CASSLAEGTEAFF. CDR3 coding DNA: TGTGCCAGCAGCTTAGCGGAGGGCACTGAAGCTTTCTTT.

V and J are TRBV29-1 and TRBJ2-7; TRBD2 matches 10 bases. The CDR3 consists of 14 residues. V dropped 4 bases and J dropped 0; count of bases not matched to a gene: 3. Germline loops: CDR1 SQVTM, CDR2 ANQGSEA. CDR3 nucleotides: TGCAGCGTTGGTGGGACTAGCGCCTCCTACGAGCAGTACTTC. Its translation is CSVGGTSASYEQYF.

The V gene is TRBV7-9, the J gene TRBJ2-5; no clear D. The CDR3 has 11 amino acids. CDR1 and CDR2 (germline): SEHNR, FQNEAQ (reference sequence). Trimming pared 5 bases from V and 5 bases from J, leaving 6 bases between. This CDR3 is CASSDRETQYF. The CDR3 DNA follows: TGTGCCAGCAGCGATCGGGAGACCCAGTACTTC.

The rearrangement uses TRBV11-2 and TRBJ2-1, with 13 positions matching TRBD2. Germline V gene sequence: CDR1 SGHAT, CDR2 FQNNGV. CDR3 size: 15 residues. V lost 6 bases to trimming and J lost 7 bases; unmatched junction nucleotides: 6. The CDR3 region has the DNA TGTGCCAGCAGGTTACTAGCGGGAGGGGGGAATGAGCAGTTCTTC. Protein product: CASRLLAGGGNEQFF.

A word on this clone: The sample carries other DNA sequences with the same CDR3. The CDR3 coding sequence is TGCGCCAGCAGCTTGGGCCCGGGCTCCTACGAGCAGTACTTC. It is translated as CASSLGPGSYEQYF. The chain links TRBV5-1 to TRBJ2-7, with D hard to call. This CDR3 spans 14 amino acids. Germline V gives CDR1 SGHRS, CDR2 YFSETQ. V dropped 0 bases and J dropped 0 bases, with 7 bases sitting between them. Full variable domain (outside the CDR3, taken from reference TRBV5-1 and TRBJ2-7): KAGVTQTPRYLIKTRGQQVTLSCSPISGHRSVSWYQQTPGQGLQFLFEYFSETQRNKGNFPGRFSGRQFSNSRSEMNVSTLELGDSALYLCASSLGPGSYEQYFGPGTRLTVT.

The rearrangement links TRBV19 to TRBJ2-3; a possible D gene is TRBD1 (6 bases). Germline assignment: CDR1 LNHDA and CDR2 SQIVND (reference sequence). The CDR3 is 14 amino acids. The V end was cut by 7 bases, the J end by 7 bases, with 18 bases between. CDR3 DNA: TGTGCCAGTACAAAACAGGGATTAGGGAATACGCAGTATTTT. Translated: CASTKQGLGNTQYF.

CDR3 region: CASSLSGPEQYF. The CDR3 DNA follows: TGTGCCAGCAGCTTGTCAGGGCCCGAGCAGTACTTC. This sequence joins TRBV5-8 and TRBJ2-7, with D possibly TRBD1 on 5 matching bases. V was trimmed by 1 base and J by 6 bases, leaving 8 bases between them. The germline gives CDR1 SGHTS, CDR2 YDEGEE. The length of the CDR3 is 12 residues.

The chain employs TRBV2 and TRBJ2-5; 8 bases match TRBD2. The length of the CDR3 is 13 residues. J lost 5 bases, V lost 8 bases, and 7 bases had no gene match. Germline loops: CDR1 SNHLY, CDR2 FYNNEI. In DNA, the CDR3 is TGTGCCAGCGCAGCGGGAGTGGGGGAGACCCAGTACTTC. It translates to CASAAGVGETQYF.

The rearrangement uses TRBV10-1 and TRBJ2-1; 11 bases match TRBD2. The V and J ends lost 4 bases and 8 bases, in that order; junction bases with no gene match: 10. Germline V gene sequence: CDR1 WNHNN, CDR2 SYGVQD (reference sequence). The CDR3 totals 16 residues. The CDR3 nucleotides read TGCGCCAGCAGTGGTAGCGGGAGGGCCGGTTTCGATGAGCAGTTCTTC. Its translation is CASSGSGRAGFDEQFF.

This chain joins TRBV10-3 and TRBJ2-5, with 8 nucleotides matching TRBD2. CDR3 length: 13 residues. The V segment lost 10 bases and the J segment 1 base; nucleotides outside the gene matches: 5. Germline CDR1 ENHRY, CDR2 SYGVKD. The CDR3 DNA sequence: TGTGCCAGTAGCGGGGTGGTCCAAGAGACCCAGTACTTC. It is translated as CASSGVVQETQYF.

V and J are TRBV4-1 and TRBJ2-2; D might be TRBD1 (6 bases). The CDR3 has 18 amino acids. V was cut by 1 base and J by 0 bases, with 15 bases left in between. Germline CDR1 MGHRA, CDR2 YSYEKL. This CDR3 is CASSQGPDSSANTGELFF. The CDR3 bases are TGCGCCAGCAGCCAAGGACCGGACAGCTCCGCGAACACCGGGGAGCTGTTTTTT.

Only one count was recorded for this clone. The chain recombines TRBV28 with TRBJ2-3; 10 bases match TRBD2. Germline V gene sequence: CDR1 MDHEN, CDR2 SYDVKM. The CDR3 runs to 16 residues. J lost 1 base, V lost 5 bases, and 6 bases had no gene match. The CDR3 bases are TGTGCCAGCAGTCTAGCGACTAGCGGGCGCACAGATACGCAGTATTTT. It translates to CASSLATSGRTDTQYF.

The rearrangement uses TRBV2 and TRBJ2-6, with D unclear. Trimming cost V 10 bases and J 4 bases, with 11 bases left between them. The CDR3 is 13 residues long. Germline values: CDR1 SNHLY, CDR2 FYNNEI. CDR3 DNA sequence: TGTGCCACCCGCGACTCCGGGGCCAACGTCCTGACTTTC. Its protein product is CATRDSGANVLTF.

This sequence joins TRBV29-1 and TRBJ2-2; 8 bases are a match to TRBD2. V trimming: 4 bases; J trimming: 3 bases; junction bases outside the gene matches: 4. The CDR3 consists of 14 residues. CDR1 SQVTM and CDR2 ANQGSEA come from the germline V gene. The CDR3 protein is CSVGSGSDTGELFF. In DNA, the CDR3 is TGCAGCGTTGGCAGCGGGAGTGACACCGGGGAGCTGTTTTTT.

Here the CDR3 DNA reads TGCGCCAGCAGCTTCTCTAATCCGGGACAGGGGGCTAATGAAAAACTGTTTTTT. This codes for CASSFSNPGQGANEKLFF. The chain has TRBV5-1 and TRBJ1-4; the match to TRBD1 covers 11 bases. Germline lookup yields CDR1 SGHRS and CDR2 YFSETQ. Trimming took 2 bases from V and 3 from J; bases not matched to a gene: 9. This CDR3 is built from 18 residues. The entire variable domain, with the rest obtained from reference TRBV5-1 and TRBJ1-4, is as follows: KAGVTQTPRYLIKTRGQQVTLSCSPISGHRSVSWYQQTPGQGLQFLFEYFSETQRNKGNFPGRFSGRQFSNSRSEMNVSTLELGDSALYLCASSFSNPGQGANEKLFFGSGTQLSVL.

There are a few counts of this clone. The chain recombines TRBV5-4 with TRBJ2-7, with 9 bases that match TRBD1. The germline V gene encodes CDR1 SGHNT and CDR2 YYREEE (reference sequence). The CDR3 extends over 14 amino acids. Unmatched junction bases numbered 3, after V lost 0 bases and J lost 5 bases. The CDR3 loop reads CASSLGDRANEQYF. CDR3 nucleotide sequence: TGTGCCAGCAGCTTGGGGGACAGGGCGAACGAGCAGTACTTC.

The chain carries TRBV5-1 and TRBJ2-5; 13 bases agree with TRBD2. The V gene end was trimmed by 4 bases and the J gene end by 4 bases; junction bases not matched to a gene: 7. This CDR3 contains 16 residues. Looked up from germline, CDR1 is SGHRS and CDR2 is YFSETQ. CDR3 DNA sequence: TGCGCCAGCAGCCGACTAGCGGGAGGCTACCGAGAGACCCAGTACTTC. Encoded protein: CASSRLAGGYRETQYF.

This chain uses TRBV10-3 with TRBJ1-1; TRBD1 is a possible D gene (5 bases). CDR1 is ENHRY and CDR2 is SYGVKD in the germline V gene. This CDR3 has 14 amino acids. V lost 4 bases to trimming and J lost 0 bases, with 9 bases between them. Here the CDR3 DNA reads TGTGCCATCAGTGGCGGGGGAATGAACACTGAAGCTTTCTTT. It codes for CAISGGGMNTEAFF.

The V call is TRBV5-1, the J call TRBJ1-1; 8 nucleotides match TRBD1. Germline assignment: CDR1 SGHRS and CDR2 YFSETQ. The CDR3 spans 13 residues. The trim removed 3 bases at V and 11 bases at J, leaving 9 bases unmatched. The CDR3 coding sequence is TGCGCCAGCAGCTCGAACGACAGGGGTCGGGCTTTCTTT. It codes for CASSSNDRGRAFF. Full variable domain (remainder filled in from reference TRBV5-1 and TRBJ1-1): KAGVTQTPRYLIKTRGQQVTLSCSPISGHRSVSWYQQTPGQGLQFLFEYFSETQRNKGNFPGRFSGRQFSNSRSEMNVSTLELGDSALYLCASSSNDRGRAFFGQGTRLTVV.

The rearrangement joins TRBV10-3 to TRBJ2-1; 12 nucleotides align to TRBD2. V was pared by 3 bases and J by 8 bases, with 8 bases of the junction left unmatched. This CDR3 contains 16 residues. CDR1 is ENHRY and CDR2 is SYGVKD in the germline V gene. The CDR3 DNA reads as TGTGCCATCAGTGACCCGACTAGCGGGAGAGGCGATGAGCAGTTCTTC. Its protein is CAISDPTSGRGDEQFF.

The sample holds a few counts of this clone. J is TRBJ1-5 and V is TRBV21-1. TRBV21-1 is a pseudogene. The CDR3 has 10 residues. The CDR3 sequence is CATVYQPQHF. The DNA for the CDR3 is TGTGCCACCGTATATCAGCCCCAGCATTTT.